This TCR beta chain is drawn from a study of graft-versus-host responses after intestinal transplantation. Clones were sequenced by immunoSEQ multiplex PCR, and TCRdb holds only the in-frame ones, with some missing. The sample lists tens of thousands of clones; about 90% were seen once. After removal of 0 bases from V and 4 bases from J, the junction contained 4 bases not matched to a gene. CDR1 is MGHRA, CDR2 YSYEKL, per germline. The CDR3 consists of 15 residues. Study results and caveats: Allograft graft-versus-host to host-versus-graft clonal ratios ran high in patients with graft-donor T cell macrochimerism.

This clone was observed a single time. The antigen is unknown. Other DNA sequences in this sample translate to the same CDR3. The clonotype originates from a human patient who received an intestinal transplant, so some T cells may come from the graft donor. The material was PBMCs, obtained around 120 days after intestinal transplantation. J is TRBJ1-1 and V is TRBV4-1, with TRBD1 identical over 8 bases. In nucleotides, the CDR3 is TGCGCCAGCAGCCAAGATAGAGGACAGGGCACTGAAGCTTTCTTT. Translating gives CASSQDRGQGTEAFF.